These 31 T cell receptor beta chains came from one sample sequenced in a study of T cells in Graves' hyperthyroidism and ophthalmopathy. Amplified regions were TCR beta CDR3 sequences from RNA transcripts. In the first-round RT-PCR of the TCR CDR3, the HTBI primer set was used. MiXCR, run by TCRdb on the multiplex PCR reads, gives a single entry per CDR3 protein. This table has 750,000 to 950,000 distinct CDR3 sequences, 35% to 40% appearing once. Sequencing was performed on blood. These receptors came from a young man with Graves' hyperthyroidism.

There are many counts of this clonotype. This chain joins TRBV29-1 and TRBJ2-5, with 7 bases matching TRBD1. The J segment lost 9 bases and the V segment lost 6 bases, leaving 10 bases of the junction unmatched. The V gene's germline CDR1 is SQVTM and CDR2 ANQGSEA. The CDR3 runs to 12 residues. CDR3: CSVWDSAGAQYF. CDR3 DNA: TGCAGCGTGTGGGACAGCGCTGGGGCCCAGTACTTC.

This clonotype was detected many times. The V gene is TRBV19, the J gene TRBJ1-1; the D gene is possibly TRBD1 (5 bases). V lost 10 bases, J lost 3 bases, and 12 bases lay in between. Germline V gives CDR1 LNHDA, CDR2 SQIVND (reference sequence). The CDR3 runs 12 residues. The CDR3 DNA reads as TGTGCCACCGGGACCCTAGACACTGAAGCTTTCTTT. Translated, it gives CATGTLDTEAFF.

This chain joins TRBV5-1 and TRBJ2-7; D not resolved. The CDR3 is 10 amino acids. Per germline, CDR1 SGHRS and CDR2 YFSETQ. V was shortened by 10 bases and J by 2 bases, with 7 bases between the two germline ends. The CDR3 reads CARLAYEQYF. For the CDR3, the DNA is TGCGCCCGGTTGGCCTACGAGCAGTACTTC.

This clonotype was seen ten or more times. The chain links TRBV19 to TRBJ1-5; D is uncertain. Trimming left V 5 bases short and J 0 bases short, with 14 bases between. CDR3 length equals 16 residues. Germline V lookup: CDR1 LNHDA, CDR2 SQIVND (reference sequence). DNA of the CDR3: TGTGCCAGTAGTCGCGACGGGAGTTATAGCAATCAGCCCCAGCATTTT. This gives the protein CASSRDGSYSNQPQHF.

This clonotype was seen a handful of times. The V call is TRBV19, the J call TRBJ1-1; D remains unclear. Germline V lookup: CDR1 LNHDA, CDR2 SQIVND (reference sequence). The CDR3 is 12 amino acids. V was pared by 5 bases and J by 8 bases, with 12 bases between. In DNA form, the CDR3 reads TGTGCCAGTAGTTTCCGGACCCGAGAAGCTTTCTTT. Protein: CASSFRTREAFF.

The V and J genes are TRBV15 and TRBJ2-7, with a possible D match to TRBD2 (6 bases). This CDR3 is 15 amino acids long. Germline V lookup: CDR1 LNHNV, CDR2 YYDKDF (reference sequence). V gave up 3 bases and J gave up 4 bases, with 16 bases separating them. CDR3 residues: CATSSLGRGPYEQYF. CDR3 in DNA: TGTGCCACCAGCAGCTTAGGGCGGGGCCCATACGAGCAGTACTTC.

This clonotype was detected many times. The chain uses TRBV7-2 and TRBJ2-7, with 8 nucleotides matching TRBD2. The CDR3 is made up of 15 amino acids. Germline trimming cut 4 bases from V and 0 bases from J; bases unmatched to any gene: 5. Germline CDR1 and CDR2: SGHTA and FQGNSA. The CDR3 DNA is TGTGCCAGCAGCTCCAGCGGGAGTGCCTCCTACGAGCAGTACTTC. Amino acids: CASSSSGSASYEQYF. Using reference TRBV7-2 and TRBJ2-7 for the parts outside the CDR3, the full variable domain is GAGVSQSPSNKVTEKGKDVELRCDPISGHTALYWYRQSLGQGLEFLIYFQGNSAPDKSGLPSDRFSAERTGGSVSTLTIQRTQQEDSAVYLCASSSSGSASYEQYFGPGTRLTVT.

The chain recombines TRBV7-2 with TRBJ1-1, with no clear D. This CDR3 spans 13 amino acids. The germline gives CDR1 SGHTA, CDR2 FQGNSA. Trimming left V 4 bases short and J 5 bases short, with 11 bases between. CDR3 nucleotides: TGTGCCAGCAGCTACATAAGGGAGACTGAAGCTTTCTTT. Its translation is CASSYIRETEAFF. The full variable domain, in which reference TRBV7-2 and TRBJ1-1 provide the parts outside the CDR3, is GAGVSQSPSNKVTEKGKDVELRCDPISGHTALYWYRQSLGQGLEFLIYFQGNSAPDKSGLPSDRFSAERTGGSVSTLTIQRTQQEDSAVYLCASSYIRETEAFFGQGTRLTVV.

V gene TRBV27 combines with J gene TRBJ1-6, with 10 bases matching TRBD1. Germline CDR1 MNHEY, CDR2 SMNVEV (reference sequence). Trimming took 3 bases from V and 7 from J; bases not matched to a gene: 3. This CDR3 spans 15 amino acids. The CDR3 DNA reads as TGTGCCAGCAGTTTCGGGACAGGGGCCAATTCACCCCTCCACTTT. Its translation is CASSFGTGANSPLHF.

This clonotype was found many times. The V and J genes are TRBV29-1 and TRBJ1-1; weak D call: TRBD1 (5 bases). Germline lookup yields CDR1 SQVTM and CDR2 ANQGSEA. V dropped 8 bases and J dropped 0 bases, with 13 bases sitting between them. CDR3 length: 13 amino acids. CDR3 sequence reads: CSFTSGVNTEAFF. The CDR3 bases are TGCAGCTTCACGTCGGGGGTGAACACTGAAGCTTTCTTT.

The chain employs TRBV12-3 or TRBV12-4 and TRBJ2-5; 9 bases are shared with TRBD1. V shed 7 bases and J 4 bases; nucleotides not matched to a gene: 4. The CDR3 contains 13 residues. CDR3 amino acids: CASTTGQGETQYF. DNA of the CDR3: TGTGCCAGCACTACGGGACAGGGAGAGACCCAGTACTTC.

The chain combines TRBV29-1 with TRBJ1-2, with a tentative D call TRBD1 (5 bases). Trimming took 4 bases from V and 4 from J, leaving 13 bases between them. The CDR3 length is 13 residues. Germline loops: CDR1 SQVTM, CDR2 ANQGSEA. CDR3 loop: CSVGPNRPYGYTF. CDR3 sequence (DNA): TGCAGCGTTGGCCCTAACAGGCCCTATGGCTACACCTTC.

This chain links TRBV7-2 with TRBJ2-7; 9 nucleotides align to TRBD2. Unmatched junction bases numbered 6, after V lost 4 bases and J lost 5 bases. This CDR3 is built from 14 residues. From germline, CDR1 is SGHTA and CDR2 FQGNSA. The CDR3, as DNA: TGTGCCAGCAGCTCGCGGGGGGGCCGGGACGAGCAGTACTTC. Amino acid sequence: CASSSRGGRDEQYF.

CDR3 sequence reads: CASSLVEPNTEAFF. The CDR3 nucleotides read TGTGCCAGCAGCTTAGTGGAGCCGAACACTGAAGCTTTCTTT. This chain links TRBV7-9 with TRBJ1-1; no clear D gene. The V end was cut by 1 base, the J end by 1 base, with 7 bases between. The CDR3 is made up of 14 amino acids. The germline V gene encodes CDR1 SEHNR and CDR2 FQNEAQ (reference sequence).

The J gene is TRBJ1-2, the V gene TRBV24-1; D remains unclear. The CDR3 covers 12 residues. Trimming cost V 4 bases and J 8 bases, with 10 bases left between them. CDR1 and CDR2 from the germline V gene are KGHDR and SFDVKD. The CDR3 nucleotides are TGTGCCACCAGTGACCGTATGGGCGGCTACACCTTC. Its translation: CATSDRMGGYTF.

V gene TRBV10-3 combines with J gene TRBJ1-2; TRBD1 aligns across 8 bases. Germline lookup yields CDR1 ENHRY and CDR2 SYGVKD. Germline trimming cut 6 bases from V and 4 bases from J; bases unmatched to any gene: 7. The CDR3 consists of 14 residues. The CDR3 protein is CAISVDQGAYGYTF. The CDR3, as DNA: TGTGCCATCAGCGTTGACCAGGGGGCCTATGGCTACACCTTC.

This clonotype has more than one count but fewer than ten. The chain combines TRBV20-1 with TRBJ2-7; D is ambiguous. Between the trimmed V and J ends, which lost 6 bases and 3 bases, there was a span of 9 bases. Germline V gene lookup returns CDR1 DFQATT and CDR2 SNEGSKA (reference sequence). The CDR3 length is 11 residues. The CDR3 reads CSAPYGYEQYF. For the CDR3, the DNA is TGCAGTGCACCCTACGGCTACGAGCAGTACTTC.

This clonotype was observed at least ten times. V gene TRBV29-1 combines with J gene TRBJ2-5, with D maybe TRBD1 (6 bases). The germline V gene has CDR1 SQVTM and CDR2 ANQGSEA. The CDR3 runs to 11 residues. Deletions cut 6 bases from V and 7 bases from J, with 12 bases between. The CDR3 nucleotides read TGCAGCGTGGACAGCCCGGGGACCCAGTACTTC. It specifies CSVDSPGTQYF.

This chain connects TRBV10-3 to TRBJ1-2; D might be TRBD1 (6 bases). Germline V lookup: CDR1 ENHRY, CDR2 SYGVKD. There are 15 residues in the CDR3. Trimming pared 5 bases from V and 4 bases from J, leaving 17 bases between. DNA of the CDR3: TGTGCCATCAGTTGGAATCGGGACACCACCTATGGCTACACCTTC. Translated, it gives CAISWNRDTTYGYTF.

The chain joins TRBV12-3 or TRBV12-4 to TRBJ2-5; the match to TRBD2 covers 7 bases. The CDR3 loop spans 17 amino acids. Trimming cost V 4 bases and J 3 bases; bases outside gene matches: 14. In nucleotides, the CDR3 is TGTGCCAGCAGTTACTCTGGGGGGGGGACGGCCGAAGAGACCCAGTACTTC. Protein: CASSYSGGGTAEETQYF.

The sample holds many counts of this clonotype. This chain uses TRBV15 with TRBJ1-2; TRBD1 might be the D (6 bases). This CDR3 is 15 amino acids long. The V and J ends lost 3 bases and 3 bases respectively, with 14 bases between them. Germline V gives CDR1 LNHNV, CDR2 YYDKDF (reference sequence). The CDR3 bases are TGTGCCACCAGCAGGGGCCCTTCAGGGGACTATGGCTACACCTTC. Protein sequence: CATSRGPSGDYGYTF.

This chain links TRBV11-2 with TRBJ1-1, with a possible D match to TRBD1 (5 bases). The germline V gene has CDR1 SGHAT and CDR2 FQNNGV. CDR3 length: 16 residues. V lost 1 base and J 0 bases, leaving 12 bases between the germline ends. The CDR3 coding sequence is TGTGCCAGCAGCTTAGCGGGCGAGGGGATGAACACTGAAGCTTTCTTT. Protein product: CASSLAGEGMNTEAFF.

The chain links TRBV7-9 to TRBJ1-5; D remains ambiguous. CDR1 is SEHNR and CDR2 is FQNEAQ in the germline V gene (reference sequence). CDR3 length: 15 amino acids. The ends were cut back, 3 bases at V and 0 bases at J, with 9 bases in the middle. CDR3 nucleotides: TGTGCCAGCAGCTTTGGGGAGAATAGCAATCAGCCCCAGCATTTT. This gives the protein CASSFGENSNQPQHF.

In this sample, this clonotype turned up a few times. The junction differs from germline at one of its ends, possibly a read error. The gene calls are TRBV5-1 and TRBJ2-7; 9 positions agree with TRBD1. CDR1 is SGHRS, CDR2 YFSETQ, per germline. CDR3 length: 12 amino acids. CDR3 DNA: TGTGCCAGCAGCCCGGGACAGGGAGAGCAGTACTTC. Translating gives CASSPGQGEQYF.

This clonotype was counted a few times. The V gene is TRBV2, the J gene TRBJ2-2; D remains ambiguous. Deletions cut 4 bases from V and 4 bases from J, with 4 bases between. This CDR3 is built from 12 residues. Per the germline V gene, CDR1 is SNHLY and CDR2 is FYNNEI. The CDR3 sequence is CASSASTGELFF. Here the CDR3 DNA reads TGTGCCAGCAGTGCTAGCACCGGGGAGCTGTTTTTT.

This clonotype was picked up one time. This rearrangement joins TRBV2 to TRBJ1-4, with D maybe TRBD1 (5 bases). The length of the CDR3 is 13 residues. V lost 5 bases and J 3 bases, leaving 7 bases between the germline ends. Germline V gene lookup returns CDR1 SNHLY and CDR2 FYNNEI. This CDR3 is CASSWGPNEKLFF. CDR3 DNA: TGTGCCAGCAGTTGGGGACCTAATGAAAAACTGTTTTTT. Using reference TRBV2 and TRBJ1-4 for the parts outside the CDR3, the full variable domain is EPEVTQTPSHQVTQMGQEVILRCVPISNHLYFYWYRQILGQKVEFLVSFYNNEISEKSEIFDDQFSVERPDGSNFTLKIRSTKLEDSAMYFCASSWGPNEKLFFGSGTQLSVL.

Turning to this clonotype: A read error is possible here, since a much larger clone lies one base away. This chain connects TRBV15 to TRBJ1-1; no definite D call. The germline V gene encodes CDR1 LNHNV and CDR2 YYDKDF (reference sequence). The CDR3 contains 15 residues. CDR3 nucleotide sequence: TGTGCCACCAGCAGAGATAACAGCCGAAGCACTGAAGATTTCTTT. Translated, it gives CATSRDNSRSTEDFF.

Note on this clonotype: This CDR3 is missing its conserved last phenylalanine or tryptophan, likely due to a read error. The chain employs TRBV11-2 and TRBJ1-1; D is ambiguous. This CDR3 is 14 amino acids long. The V end was cut by 5 bases, the J end by 7 bases, with 17 bases between. Germline V CDR1 and CDR2: SGHAT, FQNNGV. The CDR3 protein is CASSRGIQKNEAFL. CDR3 sequence (DNA): TGTGCCAGCAGCCGCGGGATACAGAAAAATGAAGCTTTCCTT.

The genes are TRBV29-1 and TRBJ2-5; D gene ambiguous. The end of the DNA is better explained by TRBJ2-1, so the J call may be wrong. Per the germline V gene, CDR1 is SQVTM and CDR2 is ANQGSEA. CDR3 length: 13 amino acids. In DNA, the CDR3 is TGCAGCGTTGGGTCCGCCTCCTACAATGAGCAGTTCTTC. Encoded protein: CSVGSASYNEQFF.

The chain combines TRBV2 with TRBJ1-2; weak D call: TRBD1 (6 bases). The CDR3 is 14 amino acids. Between the trimmed V and J ends, which lost 5 bases and 2 bases, there was a span of 12 bases. From germline, CDR1 is SNHLY and CDR2 FYNNEI. In DNA form, the CDR3 reads TGTGCCAGCAGTTACGGACAGAAGAACTATGGCTACACCTTC. As protein: CASSYGQKNYGYTF.

This clonotype has just a few counts. This rearrangement joins TRBV7-8 to TRBJ1-1; TRBD1 might be the D (5 bases). Germline V gene sequence: CDR1 SGHVS, CDR2 FQNEAQ. This CDR3 is 16 amino acids long. V lost 1 base and J 1 base, leaving 13 bases between the germline ends. CDR3 loop: CASSLGGGFRNTEAFF. CDR3 DNA: TGTGCCAGCAGCTTAGGGGGGGGATTTAGGAACACTGAAGCTTTCTTT.